These 7 T cell receptor beta chains originate from one sample sequenced in a study of cytomegalovirus exposure and HLA in healthy donors. Use of 60 Vbeta and 13 Jbeta primers characterized the PCR. Clones were read by immunoSEQ multiplex PCR, and TCRdb kept only the in-frame ones, dropping some. The sample gives 130,000 to 150,000 clones, less than 10% of which show up once; about 1.7% is in the top ten. Sample: PBMCs. These receptors were taken from a male donor in good health and CMV-seronegative.

This clone has just a few counts. The chain links TRBV12-2 to TRBJ2-7; TRBD2 is taken as the D call from the table, unchecked against the DNA. TRBV12-2 is annotated as a pseudogene. There are 14 residues in the CDR3. In DNA, the CDR3 is TGTGCAAGTCCCCTCGGAGGGGACGACTACGAGCAGTACTTC. Translating gives CASPLGGDDYEQYF.

This chain links TRBV5-4 with TRBJ1-4; D is possibly TRBD1 (6 bases). This CDR3 comprises 19 residues. The germline V and J ends were trimmed by 0 bases and 0 bases, with 18 bases remaining between them. Per germline, CDR1 SGHNT and CDR2 YYREEE (reference sequence). The DNA of the CDR3 is TGTGCCAGCAGCTTGGCCTGGACAGCCCATAGTACAACTAATGAAAAACTGTTTTTT. It is translated as CASSLAWTAHSTTNEKLFF.

The V and J genes are TRBV6-4 and TRBJ1-2; TRBD1 matches at 7 bases. CDR1 and CDR2 (germline): MRHNA, SNTAGT. This CDR3 spans 14 amino acids. V shed 5 bases and J 5 bases; nucleotides not matched to a gene: 8. The CDR3 sequence is CASSNGQVGYGYTF. DNA of the CDR3: TGTGCCAGCAGTAACGGACAGGTTGGGTATGGCTACACCTTC.

The rearrangement links TRBV4-3 to TRBJ2-1; 7 bases match TRBD2. The CDR3 extends over 18 amino acids. Trimming took 4 bases from V and 3 from J; bases not matched to a gene: 15. Germline V gives CDR1 LGHNA, CDR2 YSLEER. As DNA, the CDR3 is TGCGCCAGCAGCCCCCTCCGCTCTTCTAGCGGAGGCTACAATGAGCAGTTCTTC. Its protein is CASSPLRSSSGGYNEQFF.

V usage is TRBV25-1 and J usage is TRBJ1-1; perhaps TRBD1 as D (5 bases). V lost 4 bases and J 0 bases, leaving 9 bases between the germline ends. Germline assignment: CDR1 MGHDK and CDR2 SYGVNS. The CDR3 covers 14 residues. CDR3 coding DNA: TGTGCCAGCAGTGCCCGGGGGATGAACACTGAAGCTTTCTTT. Translation gives CASSARGMNTEAFF.

This clone was recorded a few times. J is TRBJ2-5 and V is TRBV12-2; TRBD2 reflects the table's D call only, with no check against the DNA. TRBV12-2 represents a pseudogene. The CDR3 contains 16 residues. The DNA for the CDR3 is TGTGCAAGTCGCTTAGCGGCGACTAGCGGCCAAGAGACCCAGTACTTC. Residues: CASRLAATSGQETQYF.

This clone was counted only a few times. The CDR3 region has the DNA TGCGCCAGCAGCTTGGTGGGGCGCGAGCAGTACTTC. This encodes CASSLVGREQYF. The chain carries TRBV5-1 and TRBJ2-7; a weak D match, TRBD1 (5 bases). Germline V gene data show CDR1 as SGHRS and CDR2 as YFSETQ. This CDR3 region has 12 residues. V lost 0 bases, J lost 6 bases, and 7 bases lay in between.